This T cell receptor (beta chain) was documented in a study of cytomegalovirus exposure and HLA in healthy donors. General study findings and limits: Researchers catalogued 150 or so TCR beta chains as cytomegalovirus-associated.

The PCR had 60 Vbeta and 13 Jbeta primers. This table comes from immunoSEQ multiplex PCR, and its TCRdb copy is limited to in-frame clones, with some not included. The sample contains about 130,000 clones, about 80% of which appear only once. With regard to this clone: The antigen is unknown.

This CDR3 comprises 13 residues. Looked up from germline, CDR1 is SGHVS and CDR2 is FQNEAQ. V was trimmed by 11 bases and J by 5 bases, leaving 17 bases between them. The clonotype originates from a boy between 2 and 10 years old in good health and CMV-seronegative. The V call is TRBV7-8, the J call TRBJ2-3; D perhaps matches TRBD2 (6 bases). Input material: PBMCs. CDR3 DNA: TGTGCCGGCGGGGTGGGGGGAGGAGATACGCAGTATTTT. Its translation: CAGGVGGGDTQYF.